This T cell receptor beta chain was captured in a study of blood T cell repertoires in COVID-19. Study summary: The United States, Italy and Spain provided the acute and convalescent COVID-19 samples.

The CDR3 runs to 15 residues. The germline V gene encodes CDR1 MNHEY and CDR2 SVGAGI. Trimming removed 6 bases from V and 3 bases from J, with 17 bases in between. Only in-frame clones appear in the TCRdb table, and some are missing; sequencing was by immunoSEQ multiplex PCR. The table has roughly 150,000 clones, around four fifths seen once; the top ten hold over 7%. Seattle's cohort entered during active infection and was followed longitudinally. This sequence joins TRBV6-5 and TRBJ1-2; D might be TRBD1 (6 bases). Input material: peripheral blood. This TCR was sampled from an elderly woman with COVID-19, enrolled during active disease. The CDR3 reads CASRLQGRDYYGYTF. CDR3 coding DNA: TGTGCCAGCAGACTCCAGGGGCGTGATTACTATGGCTACACCTTC.